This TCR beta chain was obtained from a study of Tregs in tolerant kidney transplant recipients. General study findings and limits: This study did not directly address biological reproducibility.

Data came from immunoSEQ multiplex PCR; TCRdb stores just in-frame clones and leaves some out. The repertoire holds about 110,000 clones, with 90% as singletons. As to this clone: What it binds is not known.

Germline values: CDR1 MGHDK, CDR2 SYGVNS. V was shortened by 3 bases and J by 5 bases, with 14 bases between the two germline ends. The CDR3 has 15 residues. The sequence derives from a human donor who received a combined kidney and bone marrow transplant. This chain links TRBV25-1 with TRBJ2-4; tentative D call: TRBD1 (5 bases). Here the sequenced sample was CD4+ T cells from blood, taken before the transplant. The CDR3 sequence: CASSDSGIQENIQYF. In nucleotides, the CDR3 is TGTGCCAGCAGTGATTCAGGGATACAGGAAAACATTCAGTACTTC. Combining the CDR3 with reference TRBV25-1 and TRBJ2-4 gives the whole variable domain EADIYQTPRYLVIGTGKKITLECSQTMGHDKMYWYQQDPGMELHLIHYSYGVNSTEKGDLSSESTVSRIRTEHFPLTLESARPSHTSQYLCASSDSGIQENIQYFGAGTRLSVL.